A selection of T cell receptor beta chains follows, all from one sample in a study of blood T cell repertoires in COVID-19. Here immunoSEQ multiplex PCR was the method, and the copy in TCRdb shows in-frame clones only, minus some. Among 150,000 to 200,000 clones listed, approximately 90% were seen once. Material: peripheral blood. These TCRs come from a woman in her fifties or sixties with acute or convalescent COVID-19. The CDR3 runs from the conserved cysteine through the conserved F or W. The D gene is left open where the match is weak. A row's size may be missing; if present it is once, few, many or a size class.

d_gene: .; v_gene: TRBV5-4; abundance: .; j_gene: TRBJ1-2; len: 16; CDR3aa: CASSPVGPEREGGYTF; CDR3nt: TGTGCCAGCAGCCCCGTCGGACCGGAGAGGGAGGGTGGCTACACCTTC
d_gene: .; v_gene: TRBV5-1; abundance: .; j_gene: TRBJ1-2; len: 14; CDR3aa: CASSYRDAEDGYTF; CDR3nt: TGCGCCAGCAGCTACCGGGATGCGGAGGACGGCTACACCTTC
d_gene: TRBD2; v_gene: TRBV6-2/TRBV6-3; abundance: .; j_gene: TRBJ2-1; len: 14; CDR3aa: CASSFPGLHNEQFF; CDR3nt: TGTGCCAGCAGTTTCCCGGGACTACACAATGAGCAGTTCTTC
d_gene: TRBD1; v_gene: TRBV5-4; abundance: .; j_gene: TRBJ1-3; len: 15; CDR3aa: CASTIGQGNGNTIYF; CDR3nt: TGTGCCAGCACCATCGGACAGGGAAACGGAAACACCATATATTTT
d_gene: TRBD1; v_gene: TRBV27; abundance: .; j_gene: TRBJ2-7; len: 14; CDR3aa: CALTGVERKYEQYF; CDR3nt: TGTGCCCTAACAGGGGTGGAGAGGAAATACGAGCAGTACTTC
d_gene: .; v_gene: TRBV19; abundance: .; j_gene: TRBJ1-5; len: 15; CDR3aa: CASSDLWGGNQPQHF; CDR3nt: TGTGCCAGTAGTGACCTTTGGGGAGGCAATCAGCCCCAGCATTTT
d_gene: .; v_gene: TRBV10-3; abundance: .; j_gene: TRBJ2-5; len: 13; CDR3aa: CAISEAGKETQYF; CDR3nt: TGTGCCATCAGTGAGGCGGGTAAAGAGACCCAGTACTTC
d_gene: TRBD2; v_gene: TRBV9; abundance: .; j_gene: TRBJ2-5; len: 16; CDR3aa: CASSVGLAGGPKTQYF; CDR3nt: TGTGCCAGCAGCGTCGGCTTAGCGGGGGGGCCGAAGACCCAGTACTTC
d_gene: TRBD2; v_gene: TRBV30; abundance: .; j_gene: TRBJ2-7; len: 14; CDR3aa: CAWSEGGGGYEQYF; CDR3nt: TGTGCCTGGAGTGAGGGAGGCGGGGGCTACGAGCAGTACTTC
d_gene: TRBD1; v_gene: TRBV7-9; abundance: .; j_gene: TRBJ1-2; len: 13; CDR3aa: CASSGRQGTGYTF; CDR3nt: TGTGCCAGCAGCGGCAGACAGGGAACTGGCTACACCTTC
d_gene: TRBD2; v_gene: TRBV19; abundance: .; j_gene: TRBJ2-1; len: 14; CDR3aa: CASSLSGLASEQFF; CDR3nt: TGTGCCAGTAGCCTTTCCGGACTAGCATCCGAGCAGTTCTTC
d_gene: .; v_gene: TRBV2; abundance: .; j_gene: TRBJ2-3; len: 14; CDR3aa: CASRGTRSTDTQYF; CDR3nt: TGTGCCAGCAGGGGGACTCGAAGCACAGATACGCAGTATTTT
d_gene: .; v_gene: TRBV5-5; abundance: .; j_gene: TRBJ2-7; len: 16; CDR3aa: CASSPLGTRAKNEQYF; CDR3nt: TGTGCCAGCAGCCCCCTCGGGACTCGAGCGAAGAACGAGCAGTACTTC
d_gene: .; v_gene: TRBV27; abundance: few; j_gene: TRBJ1-2; len: 14; CDR3aa: CASSFLGRTDGYTF; CDR3nt: TGTGCCAGCAGTTTCCTCGGAAGGACTGATGGCTACACCTTC
d_gene: TRBD2; v_gene: TRBV27; abundance: .; j_gene: TRBJ2-7; len: 14; CDR3aa: CASSYSGSTYEQYF; CDR3nt: TGTGCCAGCAGTTATAGCGGGAGTACCTACGAGCAGTACTTC
d_gene: .; v_gene: TRBV7-9; abundance: .; j_gene: TRBJ1-5; len: 14; CDR3aa: CASSLAGHPSAQHF; CDR3nt: TGTGCCAGCAGCTTAGCGGGACACCCATCGGCCCAGCATTTT
d_gene: .; v_gene: TRBV5-1; abundance: .; j_gene: TRBJ1-3; len: 14; CDR3aa: CASSTQGFGNTIYF; CDR3nt: TGCGCCAGCAGCACACAGGGATTTGGAAACACCATATATTTT
d_gene: .; v_gene: TRBV19; abundance: .; j_gene: TRBJ1-1; len: 13; CDR3aa: CASSTTGETEAFF; CDR3nt: TGTGCCAGTAGTACAACAGGAGAGACTGAAGCTTTCTTT
d_gene: .; v_gene: TRBV5-1; abundance: .; j_gene: TRBJ1-2; len: 13; CDR3aa: CASSETGSYGYTF; CDR3nt: TGCGCCAGCAGCGAAACAGGGTCCTATGGCTACACCTTC
d_gene: TRBD1; v_gene: TRBV4-1; abundance: few; j_gene: TRBJ1-5; len: 17; CDR3aa: CASSLHSRQGLDQPQHF; CDR3nt: TGCGCCAGCAGCCTACACTCACGACAGGGTTTAGATCAGCCCCAGCATTTT
d_gene: TRBD1; v_gene: TRBV6-4; abundance: .; j_gene: TRBJ2-1; len: 13; CDR3aa: CASSYDRGYEQFF; CDR3nt: TGTGCCAGCAGTTACGACAGGGGATATGAGCAGTTCTTC
d_gene: TRBD1; v_gene: TRBV7-2; abundance: once; j_gene: TRBJ2-1; len: 16; CDR3aa: CASSLGGTGGPNEQFF; CDR3nt: TGTGCCAGCAGCTTAGGCGGGACAGGGGGCCCCAATGAGCAGTTCTTC
d_gene: TRBD2; v_gene: TRBV29-1; abundance: .; j_gene: TRBJ2-1; len: 15; CDR3aa: CSVLGLAGGRDEQFF; CDR3nt: TGCAGCGTTCTCGGACTAGCGGGAGGTAGGGATGAGCAGTTCTTC
d_gene: TRBD2; v_gene: TRBV7-3; abundance: .; j_gene: TRBJ2-1; len: 17; CDR3aa: CASSLRFAAGGLNEQFF; CDR3nt: TGTGCCAGCAGCTTAAGGTTTGCAGCGGGGGGGCTCAATGAGCAGTTCTTC
d_gene: .; v_gene: TRBV7-8; abundance: .; j_gene: TRBJ2-5; len: 15; CDR3aa: CASSLGGMGKETQYF; CDR3nt: TGTGCCAGCAGCTTAGGAGGGATGGGAAAAGAGACCCAGTACTTC
d_gene: TRBD1; v_gene: TRBV7-2; abundance: .; j_gene: TRBJ1-2; len: 13; CDR3aa: CASSSGQGEGYTF; CDR3nt: TGTGCCAGCAGCTCGGGACAGGGGGAAGGCTACACCTTC
d_gene: .; v_gene: TRBV12-3/TRBV12-4; abundance: .; j_gene: TRBJ2-1; len: 11; CDR3aa: CASSSHGEQFF; CDR3nt: TGTGCCAGCAGTTCTCACGGTGAGCAGTTCTTC
d_gene: TRBD1; v_gene: TRBV13; abundance: .; j_gene: TRBJ1-6; len: 15; CDR3aa: CASSRNRGSDSPLHF; CDR3nt: TGTGCCAGCAGCCGTAACAGGGGTAGTGATTCACCCCTCCACTTT
d_gene: TRBD1; v_gene: TRBV6-5; abundance: .; j_gene: TRBJ2-3; len: 15; CDR3aa: CASSKTGPGADTQYF; CDR3nt: TGTGCCAGCAGTAAGACAGGGCCTGGGGCGGATACGCAGTATTTT
d_gene: TRBD1; v_gene: TRBV18; abundance: few; j_gene: TRBJ1-5; len: 16; CDR3aa: CASSLGQAYSNQPQHF; CDR3nt: TGTGCCAGCTCACTGGGACAGGCCTATAGCAATCAGCCCCAGCATTTT
d_gene: .; v_gene: TRBV7-8; abundance: .; j_gene: TRBJ1-5; len: 13; CDR3aa: CASSLQGDQPQHF; CDR3nt: TGTGCCAGCAGCTTACAGGGTGATCAGCCCCAGCATTTT
d_gene: TRBD2; v_gene: TRBV14; abundance: .; j_gene: TRBJ2-3; len: 16; CDR3aa: CASSPYGAGESDTQYF; CDR3nt: TGTGCCAGCAGCCCGTACGGGGCGGGAGAATCAGATACGCAGTATTTT
d_gene: TRBD1; v_gene: TRBV25-1; abundance: .; j_gene: TRBJ1-2; len: 15; CDR3aa: CASSPQGARVYGYTF; CDR3nt: TGTGCCAGCAGTCCACAGGGGGCGAGGGTCTATGGCTACACCTTC
d_gene: .; v_gene: TRBV7-9; abundance: .; j_gene: TRBJ1-1; len: 16; CDR3aa: CASSLLIEAGGTEAFF; CDR3nt: TGTGCCAGCAGCTTACTTATAGAGGCCGGAGGCACTGAAGCTTTCTTT
d_gene: .; v_gene: TRBV19; abundance: .; j_gene: TRBJ2-6; len: 16; CDR3aa: CASTPLFRSGANVLTF; CDR3nt: TGTGCCAGTACCCCTCTGTTCCGCTCTGGGGCCAACGTCCTGACTTTC
d_gene: .; v_gene: TRBV18; abundance: .; j_gene: TRBJ2-7; len: 13; CDR3aa: CASSPRQGGEQYF; CDR3nt: TGTGCCAGCTCACCAAGGCAGGGGGGCGAGCAGTACTTC
d_gene: TRBD1; v_gene: TRBV19; abundance: once; j_gene: TRBJ2-2; len: 15; CDR3aa: CASRDRGRNTGELFF; CDR3nt: TGTGCCAGTAGGGACAGGGGGCGAAACACCGGGGAGCTGTTTTTT
d_gene: .; v_gene: TRBV6-2/TRBV6-3; abundance: .; j_gene: TRBJ1-6; len: 15; CDR3aa: CASSYGPGVDSPLHF; CDR3nt: TGTGCCAGCAGTTATGGGCCAGGGGTCGATTCACCCCTCCACTTT
d_gene: .; v_gene: TRBV29-1; abundance: few; j_gene: TRBJ1-3; len: 13; CDR3aa: CSVTESSGNTIYF; CDR3nt: TGCAGCGTTACCGAGAGCTCTGGAAACACCATATATTTT
d_gene: TRBD1; v_gene: TRBV7-2; abundance: .; j_gene: TRBJ1-5; len: 17; CDR3aa: CASSLGIRTGGNQPQHF; CDR3nt: TGTGCCAGCAGCTTAGGAATTAGGACAGGGGGCAATCAGCCCCAGCATTTT
d_gene: .; v_gene: TRBV19; abundance: .; j_gene: TRBJ1-4; len: 14; CDR3aa: CASRIGGENEKLFF; CDR3nt: TGTGCCAGTAGGATCGGGGGGGAGAATGAAAAACTGTTTTTT
d_gene: TRBD1; v_gene: TRBV7-8; abundance: .; j_gene: TRBJ2-3; len: 17; CDR3aa: CASSRKGTGGFTDTQYF; CDR3nt: TGTGCCAGCAGCAGGAAGGGGACAGGGGGCTTTACAGATACGCAGTATTTT
d_gene: TRBD1; v_gene: TRBV30; abundance: .; j_gene: TRBJ1-3; len: 13; CDR3aa: CAWSRAQGASFFF; CDR3nt: TGTGCCTGGAGTCGGGCACAGGGGGCCTCTTTCTTTTTT
d_gene: TRBD2; v_gene: TRBV11-3; abundance: .; j_gene: TRBJ2-7; len: 13; CDR3aa: CASLRAGTYEQYF; CDR3nt: TGTGCCAGCCTGCGAGCGGGAACCTACGAGCAGTACTTC
d_gene: TRBD2; v_gene: TRBV3-1/TRBV3-2; abundance: few; j_gene: TRBJ2-4; len: 16; CDR3aa: CASSQGTSGAKNIQYF; CDR3nt: TGTGCCAGCAGCCAAGGGACTAGCGGAGCCAAAAACATTCAGTACTTC